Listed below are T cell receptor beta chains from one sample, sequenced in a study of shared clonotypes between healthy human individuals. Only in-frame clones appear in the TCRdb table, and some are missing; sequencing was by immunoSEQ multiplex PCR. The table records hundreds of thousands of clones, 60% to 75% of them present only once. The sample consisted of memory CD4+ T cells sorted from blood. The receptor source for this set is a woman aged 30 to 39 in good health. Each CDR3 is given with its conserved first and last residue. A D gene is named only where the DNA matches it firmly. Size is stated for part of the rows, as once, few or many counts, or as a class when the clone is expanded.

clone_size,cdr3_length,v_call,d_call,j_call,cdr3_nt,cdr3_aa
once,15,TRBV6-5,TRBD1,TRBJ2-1,TGTGCCAGCATCCCACCAGGGGGCCCATACAATGAGCAGTTCTTC,CASIPPGGPYNEQFF
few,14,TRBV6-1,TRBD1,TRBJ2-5,TGTGCCAGCAGTGAGCAGACAGGGGGTGAGACCCAGTACTTC,CASSEQTGGETQYF
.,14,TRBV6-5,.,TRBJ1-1,TGTGCCAGCAGTTTGTCGACAGGACACACTGAAGCTTTCTTT,CASSLSTGHTEAFF
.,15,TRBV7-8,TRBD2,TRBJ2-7,TGTGCCAGCCAGACTAGCGGGAGGCGGACGTACGAGCAGTACTTC,CASQTSGRRTYEQYF
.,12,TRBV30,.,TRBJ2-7,TGTGCCTGGAGTGTACGAGTTTACGAGCAGTACTTC,CAWSVRVYEQYF
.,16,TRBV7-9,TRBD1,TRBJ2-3,TGTGCCAGCAACAGGGGAGAGGGTGAAAGCACAGATACGCAGTATTTT,CASNRGEGESTDTQYF
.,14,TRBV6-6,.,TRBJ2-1,TGTGCCAGCCGGTTGGCGGGGCCCCGCAATGAGCAGTTCTTC,CASRLAGPRNEQFF
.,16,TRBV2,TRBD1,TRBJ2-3,TGTGCCACCATAACACCGGGACAGCAAAAAACAGATACGCAGTATTTT,CATITPGQQKTDTQYF
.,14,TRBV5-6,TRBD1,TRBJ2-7,TGTGCCAGCAGCCGGGACAGGGGATTCCGCGAGCAGTACTTC,CASSRDRGFREQYF
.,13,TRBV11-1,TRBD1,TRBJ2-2,TGTGCCAGCAGCCCCGACAGGGCCGGGGAGCTGTTTTTT,CASSPDRAGELFF
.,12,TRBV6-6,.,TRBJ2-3,TGTGCCAGCGCAGCAAGCACAGATACGCAGTATTTT,CASAASTDTQYF
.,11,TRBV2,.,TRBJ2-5,TGTGCCAGCAGTTCTTATGAGACCCAGTACTTC,CASSSYETQYF
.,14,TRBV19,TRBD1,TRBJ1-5,TGTGCCAGTAGTACCCCTACAGGGGACCAGCCCCAGCATTTT,CASSTPTGDQPQHF
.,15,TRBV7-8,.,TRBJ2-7,TGTGCCAGCAGCTTGGGCGGGCTGGATCCCTACGAGCAGTACTTC,CASSLGGLDPYEQYF
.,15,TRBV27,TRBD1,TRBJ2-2,TGTGCCAGCAGTACCCACAGGGGGCATAACGGGGAGCTGTTTTTT,CASSTHRGHNGELFF
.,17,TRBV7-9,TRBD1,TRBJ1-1,TGTGCCAGCGTAAAGGGGGCACGGGGGCCCCCGAACACTGAAGCTTTCTTT,CASVKGARGPPNTEAFF
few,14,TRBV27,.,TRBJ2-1,TGTGCCAGCACGAGCGCCGGCTACAGGAATGAGCAGTTCTTC,CASTSAGYRNEQFF
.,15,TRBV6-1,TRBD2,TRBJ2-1,TGTGCCAGCAGGGCACTAGCGGGAGAGTACAATGAGCAGTTCTTC,CASRALAGEYNEQFF